The entry below describes one T cell receptor beta chain. Assay: immunoSEQ multiplex PCR; the TCRdb copy retains only in-frame clones and omits some. Among under 200,000 clones, about 83% were seen once, and the ten largest hold roughly 3.7%. This CDR3 region has 16 residues. V was clipped by 5 bases and J by 6 bases, with 19 bases between them. Germline V lookup: CDR1 MNHEY, CDR2 SVGEGT. The data originate from a study of blood T cell repertoires in COVID-19. Sequenced material: peripheral blood. The source of this sequence is a man between 18 and 35 years old with active or convalescent COVID-19. The chain couples TRBV6-2 or TRBV6-3 to TRBJ2-2, with a tentative D call TRBD2 (6 bases). CDR3: CASSNTRDSGAGELFF. DNA for the CDR3: TGTGCCAGCAGTAATACCCGGGATTCGGGGGCCGGGGAGCTGTTTTTT.